These 15 T cell receptor beta chains were sequenced from one sample in a study of PD-1 blockade in classical Hodgkin lymphoma. The sample's time point: cycle 4 day 1 (C4D1), after more than five weeks of nivolumab. There was relapse after autologous stem cell transplantation in every patient, and there was variation in brentuximab vedotin exposure. Libraries were prepared by immunoSEQ multiplex PCR; TCRdb keeps only in-frame clonotypes and omits some of them. Of roughly 90,000 clones listed, 75% to 85% are singletons. Sequences were derived from peripheral blood mononuclear cells (PBMCs), sampled before the fourth cycle of nivolumab. Receptors were obtained from a human donor with classical Hodgkin lymphoma.

The rearrangement joins TRBV27 to TRBJ1-1; 10 nucleotides agree with TRBD1. Germline V gene data show CDR1 as MNHEY and CDR2 as SMNVEV (reference sequence). This CDR3 region has 15 residues. The junction had 9 bases not matched to a gene; V was cut back by 6 bases and J by 5 bases. Here the CDR3 DNA reads TGTGCCAGCAGCCCTGGGGGACAGGGGAGAACTGAAGCTTTCTTT. This gives the protein CASSPGGQGRTEAFF.

The chain employs TRBV2 and TRBJ1-4; D is undetermined. V was clipped by 6 bases and J by 12 bases, with 14 bases between them. The CDR3 sequence is 12 residues long. Germline loops: CDR1 SNHLY, CDR2 FYNNEI. CDR3 sequence (DNA): TGTGCCAGCAGGAGAGGGTCGGCTGAACTGTTTTTT. This encodes CASRRGSAELFF.

The rearrangement links TRBV5-1 to TRBJ1-1, with 8 bases matching TRBD1. Germline-derived CDR1 and CDR2 are SGHRS and YFSETQ. The CDR3 totals 15 residues. V trimming: 5 bases; J trimming: 0 bases; junction bases outside the gene matches: 6. The CDR3, as DNA: TGCGCCAGCAGGAAAGGGGGACAGGTGAACACTGAAGCTTTCTTT. Amino acid sequence: CASRKGGQVNTEAFF. Supplemented by reference TRBV5-1 and TRBJ1-1, the full variable domain reads KAGVTQTPRYLIKTRGQQVTLSCSPISGHRSVSWYQQTPGQGLQFLFEYFSETQRNKGNFPGRFSGRQFSNSRSEMNVSTLELGDSALYLCASRKGGQVNTEAFFGQGTRLTVV.

Only one count was recorded for this clone. J is TRBJ2-1 and V is TRBV10-3; 16 bases align to TRBD2. Losses at the gene ends were 3 bases for V and 9 bases for J; bases not matched to a gene: 5. CDR1 and CDR2 (germline): ENHRY, SYGVKD. The CDR3 sequence is 16 residues long. The CDR3 reads CAISDSGTSGRGEQFF. CDR3 bases: TGTGCCATCAGTGACTCCGGGACTAGCGGGAGGGGTGAGCAGTTCTTC.

The V gene is TRBV5-1, the J gene TRBJ2-5, with D maybe TRBD2 (6 bases). In germline, CDR1 is SGHRS, CDR2 YFSETQ. Trimming removed 4 bases from V and 4 bases from J, with 14 bases in between. The CDR3 covers 14 residues. CDR3 region: CASSPWDFPETQYF. In nucleotides, the CDR3 is TGCGCCAGCAGCCCCTGGGACTTCCCAGAGACCCAGTACTTC.

Written as DNA, the CDR3 is TGTGCCAGCAGTTACTCGCAATGGTCTGGAAACACCATATATTTT. It yields the protein CASSYSQWSGNTIYF. V is TRBV6-6 and J is TRBJ1-3; D is unresolved. The germline V and J ends were trimmed by 0 bases and 1 base, with 7 bases remaining between them. This CDR3 has 15 residues. Germline CDR1 reads MNHNY; CDR2 reads SVGAGI (reference sequence).

The V gene is TRBV14, the J gene TRBJ2-2; D is unclear. CDR3 length equals 13 residues. In germline, CDR1 is SGHDN, CDR2 FVKESK. Trimming left V 2 bases short and J 7 bases short, with 8 bases between. Written as DNA, the CDR3 is TGTGCCAGCAGCCAAACCGTCGGCGGGGAGCTGTTTTTT. Protein sequence: CASSQTVGGELFF.

V gene TRBV4-1 combines with J gene TRBJ1-2; the D gene is possibly TRBD1 (6 bases). The CDR3 totals 14 residues. CDR1 and CDR2 from the germline V gene are MGHRA and YSYEKL. V was clipped by 2 bases and J by 4 bases, with 11 bases between them. In nucleotides, the CDR3 is TGCGCCAGCAGCCAACCGACAGGTCTCTATGGCTACACCTTC. It yields the protein CASSQPTGLYGYTF.

The chain employs TRBV11-2 and TRBJ2-3; no definite D call. The CDR3 sequence is 13 residues long. From germline, CDR1 is SGHAT and CDR2 FQNNGV. With 11 bases removed from V and 0 bases from J, the gap between germline ends came to 12 bases. The CDR3 sequence is CAVADPSTDTQYF. The CDR3 DNA follows: TGTGCCGTGGCGGACCCTAGCACAGATACGCAGTATTTT. The full variable domain, completed using reference TRBV11-2 and TRBJ2-3, is EAGVAQSPRYKIIEKRQSVAFWCNPISGHATLYWYQQILGQGPKLLIQFQNNGVVDDSQLPKDRFSAERLKGVDSTLKIQPAKLEDSAVYLCAVADPSTDTQYFGPGTRLTVL.

The V and J genes are TRBV30 and TRBJ2-1; D uncertain. Germline V gives CDR1 GTSNPN, CDR2 SVGIG (reference sequence). The V gene lost 3 bases and the J gene lost 4 bases, with 10 bases spanning the gap. The CDR3 loop spans 13 amino acids. CDR3 protein: CAWSESSYNEQFF. In nucleotides, the CDR3 is TGTGCCTGGAGCGAGTCCTCGTACAATGAGCAGTTCTTC. Together with reference TRBV30 and TRBJ2-1, the CDR3 gives the full variable domain: SQTIHQWPATLVQPVGSPLSLECTVEGTSNPNLYWYRQAAGRGLQLLFYSVGIGQISSEVPQNLSASRPQDRQFILSSKKLLLSDSGFYLCAWSESSYNEQFFGPGTRLTVL.

V gene TRBV28 combines with J gene TRBJ1-2; no reliable D call. The V gene lost 5 bases and the J gene lost 2 bases, with 12 bases spanning the gap. CDR3 length: 14 amino acids. Germline CDR1 reads MDHEN; CDR2 reads SYDVKM. CDR3 amino acids: CASSTQVRNYGYTF. The CDR3, as DNA: TGTGCCAGCAGTACTCAGGTCAGGAACTATGGCTACACCTTC.

The rearrangement joins TRBV27 to TRBJ2-7; D may match TRBD1 or TRBD2 (5 bases each). Looked up from germline, CDR1 is MNHEY and CDR2 is SMNVEV (reference sequence). The CDR3 has 13 residues. As DNA, the CDR3 is TGTGCTCGGGGACGGCCGTTACACTACGAGCAGTACTTC. This codes for CARGRPLHYEQYF.

The V gene is TRBV5-6, the J gene TRBJ2-1, with 8 bases aligning to TRBD2. V was clipped by 2 bases and J by 2 bases; unmatched bases: 6. The CDR3 runs to 16 residues. CDR1 is SGHDT and CDR2 is YYEEEE in the germline V gene. The CDR3 DNA sequence: TGTGCCAGCAGCTTTTTAGCGGGAAAGACCTACAATGAGCAGTTCTTC. Amino acid sequence: CASSFLAGKTYNEQFF.

The chain uses TRBV5-6 and TRBJ2-3; D is perhaps TRBD1 (6 bases). This CDR3 is 13 amino acids long. The germline V and J ends were trimmed by 5 bases and 9 bases, with 16 bases remaining between them. The germline CDR1 and CDR2 sequences are SGHDT and YYEEEE. The DNA of the CDR3 is TGTGCCAGCAGACCGACAGGTCGGGACACGCAGTATTTT. Translated: CASRPTGRDTQYF.

J is TRBJ2-7 and V is TRBV30; D is ambiguous. V lost 3 bases and J 0 bases, leaving 6 bases between the germline ends. The CDR3 length is 12 residues. Per the germline V gene, CDR1 is GTSNPN and CDR2 is SVGIG (reference sequence). The CDR3 DNA reads TGTGCCTGGAGGCAGGTCTCCTACGAGCAGTACTTC. Amino acids: CAWRQVSYEQYF. Drawing the rest from reference TRBV30 and TRBJ2-7, the complete variable domain is SQTIHQWPATLVQPVGSPLSLECTVEGTSNPNLYWYRQAAGRGLQLLFYSVGIGQISSEVPQNLSASRPQDRQFILSSKKLLLSDSGFYLCAWRQVSYEQYFGPGTRLTVT.